These T cell receptor beta chains were read from a single sample in a study of T cells in Graves' hyperthyroidism and ophthalmopathy. TCRdb itself ran the multiplex PCR reads through MiXCR, one entry per CDR3 protein. The top ten clones hold less than 9% of a sample with about 700,000 distinct CDR3 sequences, 40% to 55% of them seen once. Sample: peripheral blood or thyroid tissue (not recorded which). The receptor source for this set is an adult man with Graves' disease, either hyperthyroidism or ophthalmopathy (not recorded which). The CDR3 runs from the conserved cysteine through the conserved F or W. A D gene is named only where the DNA matches it firmly. Clone size, where shown, is once, few, many, or a class for clones that have expanded.

V	J	size	D	CDR3	DNA
TRBV15	TRBJ1-5	.	TRBD1	CATSSVRGQDQPQHF	TGTGCCACCAGCAGTGTGCGGGGACAGGATCAGCCCCAGCATTTT
TRBV7-9	TRBJ1-6	.	TRBD1	CASSSHDLQGVGNSPLHF	TGTGCCAGCAGCTCGCACGACCTACAGGGGGTTGGTAATTCACCCCTCCACTTT
TRBV25-1	TRBJ1-2	.	.	CASSQPRRDQGGYTF	TGTGCCAGCAGCCAACCGAGGAGGGACCAGGGTGGCTACACCTTC
TRBV29-1	TRBJ1-2	.	.	CSVVVANGYTF	TGCAGCGTTGTGGTGGCCAATGGCTACACCTTC
TRBV7-9	TRBJ1-4	.	.	CASSASKKGNEKLFF	TGCGCCAGCAGCGCCTCAAAAAAGGGTAATGAAAAACTGTTTTTT
TRBV9	TRBJ2-5	many	TRBD2	CASSVTSGGVGETQYF	TGTGCCAGCAGCGTGACTAGCGGGGGCGTGGGGGAGACCCAGTACTTC
TRBV6-5	TRBJ2-2	few	.	CASSLPGRWLFF	TGTGCCAGCAGTCTGCCGGGACGATGGCTGTTTTTT
TRBV7-8	TRBJ1-5	.	.	CAGSLGVGQPQHF	TGTGCCGGCAGCTTGGGTGTGGGTCAGCCCCAGCATTTT
TRBV6-6	TRBJ1-6	many	TRBD1	CASSRGQEFSPLHF	TGTGCCAGCAGCCGCGGACAGGAGTTTTCACCCCTCCACTTT
TRBV10-1	TRBJ2-7	many	TRBD1	CASSSDRVLREQYF	TGCGCCAGCAGTTCGGACAGGGTTTTACGCGAGCAGTACTTC
TRBV7-2	TRBJ2-7	.	TRBD2	CASSLQMGSGSFTYEQYF	TGTGCCAGCAGCTTACAGATGGGAAGCGGGAGCTTTACCTACGAGCAGTACTTC
TRBV29-1	TRBJ2-3	.	.	CSAYRPTDTQYF	TGCAGCGCATACAGACCCACAGATACGCAGTATTTT
TRBV7-9	TRBJ1-1	few	.	CASSQDVVNTEAFF	TGTGCCAGCAGCCAAGATGTGGTGAACACTGAAGCTTTCTTT
TRBV7-2	TRBJ2-2	few	TRBD2	CASSPIPSGRSTGELFF	TGTGCCAGCAGCCCGATCCCTAGCGGGAGGTCCACCGGGGAGCTGTTTTTT
TRBV15	TRBJ1-1	many	.	CATSRETLSTEAFF	TGTGCCACCAGCAGAGAGACGTTGAGCACTGAAGCTTTCTTT
TRBV7-3	TRBJ1-5	.	.	CASSPHSGNQPQHF	TGTGCCAGCAGCCCCCACTCGGGCAATCAGCCCCAGCATTTT
TRBV7-4	TRBJ1-5	.	.	CASSPSGERPQHF	TGTGCCAGCAGCCCTAGCGGGGAAAGGCCCCAGCATTTT
TRBV20-1	TRBJ1-1	.	.	CSASTGMTEAFF	TGCAGTGCTAGTACAGGGATGACTGAAGCTTTCTTT
TRBV10-3	TRBJ1-2	.	.	CASKESATANYGYTF	TGTGCCAGCAAGGAGTCAGCTACCGCTAACTATGGCTACACCTTC
TRBV10-2	TRBJ1-4	many	.	CASSDGVVGEKLFF	TGCGCCAGCAGTGACGGTGTAGTAGGTGAAAAACTGTTTTTT
TRBV9	TRBJ2-5	many	.	CASSVAPGQTETQYF	TGTGCCAGCAGCGTAGCCCCAGGGCAAACGGAGACCCAGTACTTC
TRBV14	TRBJ1-2	.	.	CASSVFPGDVYYGYTF	TGTGCCAGCAGCGTTTTCCCAGGCGACGTCTACTATGGCTACACCTTC
TRBV6-1	TRBJ2-7	.	TRBD1	CASSKTGEGASYEQYF	TGTGCCAGCAGTAAAACCGGAGAGGGGGCGTCCTACGAGCAGTACTTC
TRBV2	TRBJ1-4	.	TRBD1	CASSLRTGVGATNEKLFF	TGTGCCAGCAGCCTTCGGACAGGGGTCGGCGCAACTAATGAAAAACTGTTTTTT
TRBV5-1	TRBJ2-7	.	.	CASSPTGAGDFHEQYF	TGCGCCAGCAGCCCCACGGGGGCCGGGGACTTCCACGAGCAGTACTTC
TRBV7-2	TRBJ2-7	.	TRBD1	CASSPLGTASYEQYF	TGTGCCAGCAGCCCCCTCGGGACAGCCTCCTACGAGCAGTACTTC
TRBV19	TRBJ2-5	many	.	CASSVRGGLQETQYF	TGTGCCAGTAGTGTCCGAGGGGGACTCCAAGAGACCCAGTACTTC
TRBV2	TRBJ2-2	.	TRBD2	CASSYSGIPLAGENTGELFF	TGTGCCAGCAGTTACTCGGGCATCCCACTAGCGGGGGAAAACACCGGGGAGCTGTTTTTT
TRBV7-3	TRBJ1-3	.	.	CASSLRQQPGNTIYF	TGTGCCAGCAGCTTGCGGCAGCAACCTGGAAACACCATATATTTT
TRBV29-1	TRBJ2-5	few	TRBD1	CSVVGTGPGGTQYF	TGCAGCGTTGTAGGGACAGGACCCGGGGGGACCCAGTACTTC
TRBV10-3	TRBJ2-7	.	.	CAISSGSYEQYF	TGTGCCATCAGTTCGGGGTCCTACGAGCAGTACTTC
TRBV13	TRBJ1-1	many	.	CASSLVGGASEAFF	TGTGCCAGCAGCTTAGTTGGGGGCGCTTCTGAAGCTTTCTTT
TRBV19	TRBJ1-1	few	.	CASNRYLGTEAFF	TGTGCCAGTAACCGCTACCTGGGGACTGAAGCTTTCTTT
TRBV2	TRBJ2-7	many	.	CASSRPIRPYEQYF	TGTGCCAGCAGCCGACCGATTCGACCCTACGAGCAGTACTTC
TRBV7-9	TRBJ2-7	.	.	CASSQDEADEQYF	TGTGCCAGCAGCCAAGACGAAGCCGACGAGCAGTACTTC
TRBV19	TRBJ2-6	few	.	CASTRRQGGAGANVLTF	TGTGCCAGTACCCGAAGGCAGGGCGGTGCTGGGGCCAACGTCCTGACTTTC
TRBV25-1	TRBJ1-3	.	.	CASSDPRQLAGNTIYF	TGTGCCAGCAGTGACCCGAGACAGCTTGCGGGAAACACCATATATTTT
TRBV2	TRBJ1-5	many	TRBD1	CASRGDRVFAQHF	TGTGCCAGCAGGGGGGACAGGGTATTCGCCCAGCATTTT
TRBV29-1	TRBJ1-1	.	TRBD1	CSVRPGTANTEAFF	TGCAGCGTCCGCCCAGGGACAGCGAACACTGAAGCTTTCTTT